The 3 T cell receptor beta chains given below trace back to one sample, sequenced in a study of T cells in tuberculosis. Repertoires were generated with immunoSEQ multiplex PCR, while TCRdb's copy carries only in-frame clones and drops some. The table shows approximately 100,000 clones, with around 90% occurring only once. Sorting used thawed, overnight-rested PBMC stained with anti-CD3, a viability dye and GMM-loaded CD1B tetramer. The CD1B tetramers carried C32 glucose monomycolate purified from Rhodococcus equi. Sample: CD1b-GMM tetramer-negative cells sorted from PBMCs. All receptors derive from an adult woman with latent tuberculosis.

This clone was seen just once. The CDR3 region is CASSPFGTSGYEQYF. Written as DNA, the CDR3 is TGTGCCAGCAGCCCCTTCGGGACTAGCGGGTACGAGCAGTACTTC. This chain uses TRBV7-9 with TRBJ2-7; 12 bases map to TRBD2. In germline, CDR1 is SEHNR, CDR2 FQNEAQ (reference sequence). This CDR3 is built from 15 residues. The V and J ends lost 5 bases and 4 bases, in that order; junction bases with no gene match: 6.

V gene TRBV6-1 combines with J gene TRBJ2-1; 10 bases match TRBD2. Per germline, CDR1 MNHNS and CDR2 SASEGT. V trimming: 4 bases; J trimming: 8 bases; junction bases outside the gene matches: 8. This CDR3 region has 15 residues. CDR3 nucleotides: TGTGCCAGCAGTGGCCTAGCGGGGGAATGGGATGAGCAGTTCTTC. Its protein product is CASSGLAGEWDEQFF.

This clone was detected a few times. V gene TRBV6-1 combines with J gene TRBJ2-3, with D perhaps matching TRBD2 (6 bases). The CDR3 has 16 residues. Trimming removed 4 bases from V and 1 base from J, with 15 bases in between. Germline lookup yields CDR1 MNHNS and CDR2 SASEGT. This CDR3 is CASSAPGGAGTDTQYF. As DNA, the CDR3 is TGTGCCAGCAGTGCCCCCGGGGGAGCTGGCACAGATACGCAGTATTTT.